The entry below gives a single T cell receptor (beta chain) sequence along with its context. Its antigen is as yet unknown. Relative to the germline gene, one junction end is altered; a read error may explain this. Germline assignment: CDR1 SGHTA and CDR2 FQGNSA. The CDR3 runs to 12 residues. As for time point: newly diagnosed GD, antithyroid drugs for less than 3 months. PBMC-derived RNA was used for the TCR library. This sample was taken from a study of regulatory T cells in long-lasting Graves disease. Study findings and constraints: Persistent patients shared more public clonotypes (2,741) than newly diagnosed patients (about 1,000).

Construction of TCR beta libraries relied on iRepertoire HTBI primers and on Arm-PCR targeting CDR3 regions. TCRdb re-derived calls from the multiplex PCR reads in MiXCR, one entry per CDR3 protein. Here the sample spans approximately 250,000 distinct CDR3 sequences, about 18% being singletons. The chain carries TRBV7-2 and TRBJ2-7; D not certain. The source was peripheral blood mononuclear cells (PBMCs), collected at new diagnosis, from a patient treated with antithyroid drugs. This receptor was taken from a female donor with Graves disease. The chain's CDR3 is CASSLDSYEQSF. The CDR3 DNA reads TGTGCCAGCAGCTTAGACTCCTACGAGCAGTCCTTC.